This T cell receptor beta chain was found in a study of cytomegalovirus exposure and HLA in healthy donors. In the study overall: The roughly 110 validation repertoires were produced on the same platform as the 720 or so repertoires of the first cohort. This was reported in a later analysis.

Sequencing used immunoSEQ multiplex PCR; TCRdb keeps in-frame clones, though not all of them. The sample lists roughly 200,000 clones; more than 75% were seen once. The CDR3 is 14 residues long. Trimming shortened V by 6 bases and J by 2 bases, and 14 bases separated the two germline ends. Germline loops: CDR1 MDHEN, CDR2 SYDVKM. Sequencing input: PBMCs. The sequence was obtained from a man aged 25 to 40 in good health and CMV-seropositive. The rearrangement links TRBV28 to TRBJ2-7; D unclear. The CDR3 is CASRATDTTYEQYF. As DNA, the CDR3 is TGTGCCAGCAGAGCGACGGATACTACCTACGAGCAGTACTTC.